A selection of T cell receptor beta chains follows, all from one sample in a study of blood T cells in healthy people across ages. Each CDR3 protein is one row after TCRdb ran MiXCR on the 5' RACE reads. The sample holds 700,000 to 800,000 distinct CDR3 sequences, roughly 41% seen once. The sample consisted of blood. These receptors originate from a woman aged 55-70 years in good health. The CDR3 runs from the conserved cysteine through the conserved F or W. Fields, in order: J gene, clone size, V gene, D gene, CDR3 protein, CDR3 DNA. A D gene is named only where the DNA matches it firmly. Clone size, where shown, is once, few, many, or a class for clones that have expanded.

TRBJ2-1	few	TRBV4-1	.	CASSHDLDGSSYNEQFF	TGCGCCAGCAGCCACGATTTGGACGGGAGCTCCTACAATGAGCAGTTCTTC
TRBJ2-1	.	TRBV18	.	CASSPNPLEGEQFF	TGTGCCAGCTCACCAAACCCCCTTGAGGGTGAGCAGTTCTTC
TRBJ2-7	.	TRBV4-3	.	CASSHGGQGSYNKQYF	TGCGCCAGCAGCCACGGGGGGCAAGGGTCCTACAATAAGCAGTACTTC
TRBJ1-1	.	TRBV5-6	.	CASSPRDRGLSHPEAFF	TGTGCCAGCAGCCCCCGCGATAGGGGGTTATCGCACCCTGAAGCTTTCTTT
TRBJ1-1	.	TRBV20-1	.	CSARDHRSEAFF	TGCAGTGCTAGAGACCACAGGTCCGAGGCTTTCTTT
TRBJ1-1	.	TRBV29-1	.	CSVVKGTEAFF	TGCAGCGTTGTTAAGGGCACTGAAGCTTTCTTT
TRBJ2-1	.	TRBV7-9	TRBD2	CATRVSGMINEQFF	TGTGCCACTAGGGTTAGCGGGATGATAAATGAGCAGTTCTTC
TRBJ2-7	.	TRBV5-1	.	CASSGHLDEQYF	TGCGCCAGCAGTGGACATTTGGACGAGCAGTACTTC
TRBJ1-2	.	TRBV7-9	.	CASSLGAEGGYTF	TGTGCCAGCAGCTTAGGTGCAGAGGGCGGCTACACCTTC
TRBJ2-1	few	TRBV7-2	TRBD2	CASSPASGSWNEQFF	TGTGCCAGTTCCCCGGCTAGCGGGAGTTGGAATGAGCAGTTCTTC
TRBJ2-2	.	TRBV5-1	.	CASSPMTGNTGELFF	TGCGCCAGCAGCCCGATGACCGGGAACACCGGGGAGCTGTTTTTT
TRBJ2-7	few	TRBV27	.	CASSLGGASNEQYF	TGTGCCAGCAGTTTAGGCGGGGCCTCCAACGAGCAGTACTTC
TRBJ1-2	.	TRBV7-3	.	CASSRRGGPNYGYTF	TGTGCCAGCAGCCGCCGGGGGGGGCCTAACTATGGCTACACCTTC
TRBJ1-2	few	TRBV6-2/TRBV6-3	.	CASRAPVSGYTF	TGTGCCAGCAGGGCTCCGGTGAGTGGCTACACCTTC
TRBJ2-7	.	TRBV20-1	.	CSGPGPSSYEQYF	TGCAGTGGGCCGGGACCCAGCTCCTACGAGCAGTACTTC
TRBJ2-6	few	TRBV11-2	.	CASSLGIMSGANVLTF	TGTGCCAGCAGCTTAGGAATAATGAGTGGGGCCAACGTCCTGACTTTC
TRBJ2-3	.	TRBV30	.	CAWSVVGARVTQYF	TGTGCCTGGAGTGTAGTGGGGGCTCGAGTTACGCAGTATTTT
TRBJ1-2	few	TRBV21-1	.	CASEWAGEGYGYTF	TGTGCCAGCGAGTGGGCAGGGGAGGGGTATGGCTACACCTTC
TRBJ2-7	few	TRBV3-1	TRBD1	CASSRDPGQTYEQYF	TGTGCCAGCAGCCGGGACCCGGGACAGACCTACGAGCAGTACTTC
TRBJ2-6	few	TRBV7-2	.	CASSSRGGANVLTF	TGTGCCAGCAGCTCGCGAGGAGGGGCCAACGTCCTGACTTTC
TRBJ2-5	many	TRBV7-3	TRBD1	CASSLGTGSQETQYF	TGTGCCAGCAGCTTAGGGACAGGGAGCCAAGAGACCCAGTACTTC
TRBJ2-4	.	TRBV11-2	TRBD2	CASSRLAGGPKNIQYF	TGTGCCAGCAGCCGTCTAGCGGGAGGGCCGAAAAACATTCAGTACTTC
TRBJ2-5	.	TRBV7-2	.	CASMRGTEETQYF	TGTGCCAGCATGCGCGGGACAGAAGAGACCCAGTACTTC
TRBJ2-7	.	TRBV5-1	.	CASSLTGTNDYEQYF	TGCGCCAGCAGCTTAACCGGGACAAATGACTACGAGCAGTACTTC
TRBJ2-3	many	TRBV29-1	.	CSVDRQGTDTQYF	TGCAGCGTTGATAGGCAGGGCACAGATACGCAGTATTTT
TRBJ1-4	.	TRBV20-1	.	CSARRRGALEKLFF	TGCAGTGCTAGACGTCGTGGCGCCTTAGAAAAACTGTTTTTT
TRBJ2-1	.	TRBV6-6	.	CASRSTPKVDNEQFF	TGTGCCAGCAGGTCGACTCCTAAAGTTGACAATGAGCAGTTCTTC
TRBJ2-4	.	TRBV4-2	.	CASSQAEAKNIQYF	TGTGCCAGCAGCCAGGCTGAGGCCAAAAACATTCAGTACTTC
TRBJ2-3	.	TRBV29-1	TRBD2	CSVRAGAGTDTQYF	TGCAGCGTACGAGCGGGGGCGGGCACAGATACGCAGTATTTT